This is a list of T cell receptor beta chains from one sample in a study of OX40 agonist ivuxolimab in advanced cancers. The table came from immunoSEQ multiplex PCR; TCRdb's copy has only in-frame clones and leaves some out. This table holds fewer than 85,000 clones, roughly nine tenths found once. The specimen comprised CD4+ or CD8+ T cells sorted from blood, sampled in a trial of the OX40 agonist ivuxolimab. These receptors were obtained from an adult with an advanced solid tumor such as melanoma, head and neck, liver or kidney cancer. Both conserved end residues are part of each CDR3. D genes are given only for firm matches. Size tells how often a clone was seen (once, few, many) or the class of an expanded clone, and some rows leave it out.

v_gene	j_gene	abundance	d_gene	CDR3aa	CDR3nt
TRBV4-3	TRBJ1-2	NA	NA	CASSQEGGLSGYTF	TGCGCCAGCAGCCAAGAAGGGGGGTTGAGCGGCTACACCTTC
TRBV7-9	TRBJ1-2	few	NA	CASSSAVKAGYTF	TGTGCCAGCAGCTCGGCAGTTAAGGCTGGCTACACCTTC
TRBV19	TRBJ2-5	few	NA	CASSTTGEVSQETQYF	TGTGCCAGTAGTACCACGGGAGAGGTATCCCAAGAGACCCAGTACTTC
TRBV11-3	TRBJ2-1	NA	NA	CASSPKRGDSYNEQFF	TGTGCCAGCAGCCCCAAAAGAGGGGACTCCTACAATGAGCAGTTCTTC
TRBV19	TRBJ2-1	few	TRBD2	CASSGLAGGYNEQFF	TGTGCCAGTAGTGGACTAGCGGGTGGGTACAATGAGCAGTTCTTC
TRBV5-6	TRBJ2-3	NA	NA	CASSLTNPSTDTQYF	TGTGCCAGCAGCCTGACCAACCCTAGCACAGATACGCAGTATTTT
TRBV7-2	TRBJ2-5	NA	TRBD2	CASSYSGRVETQYF	TGTGCCAGCAGCTATAGCGGGAGGGTAGAGACCCAGTACTTC
TRBV20-1	TRBJ1-4	NA	NA	CSAIFREKLFF	TGCAGTGCTATATTTAGGGAAAAACTGTTTTTT
TRBV27	TRBJ2-7	once	TRBD1	CASRDRAYEQYF	TGTGCCAGCCGGGACAGGGCCTACGAGCAGTACTTC
TRBV5-1	TRBJ1-4	NA	NA	CASSSTGRGEKLFF	TGCGCCAGCAGCTCTACAGGAAGGGGTGAAAAACTGTTTTTT
TRBV9	TRBJ2-1	NA	TRBD2	CASSSGSGLAGFEQFF	TGTGCCAGCAGCTCGGGGTCGGGACTAGCGGGTTTTGAGCAGTTCTTC
TRBV20-1	TRBJ1-1	NA	NA	CSGSVLSIGFF	TGCAGTGGGTCAGTCCTTTCGATCGGTTTCTTT
TRBV28	TRBJ1-6	NA	NA	CASISPGTSYNSPLHF	TGTGCCAGCATTTCCCCGGGGACATCCTATAATTCACCCCTCCACTTT
TRBV6-5	TRBJ2-7	once	TRBD2	CASSYRLAVYEQYF	TGTGCCAGCAGTTACAGACTAGCGGTCTACGAGCAGTACTTC
TRBV7-9	TRBJ2-7	NA	NA	CASSLDRKYEQYF	TGTGCCAGCAGCTTAGACAGGAAATACGAGCAGTACTTC
TRBV19	TRBJ2-7	few	TRBD1	CASSFSSRTGSHEQYF	TGTGCCAGTAGTTTTTCCAGCCGGACAGGCTCCCACGAGCAGTACTTC
TRBV6-6	TRBJ2-5	NA	TRBD2	CASSPGGWALQETQYF	TGTGCCAGCAGTCCGGGGGGGTGGGCGCTCCAAGAGACCCAGTACTTC
TRBV5-5	TRBJ1-1	NA	NA	CASSLAGNTEAFF	TGTGCCAGCAGCTTAGCAGGTAACACTGAAGCTTTCTTT
TRBV2	TRBJ2-5	NA	NA	CASSEGAQETQYF	TGTGCCAGCAGTGAAGGGGCCCAAGAGACCCAGTACTTC
TRBV5-1	TRBJ2-5	NA	NA	CASSLVVEQETQYF	TGCGCCAGCAGCTTGGTAGTGGAGCAAGAGACCCAGTACTTC
TRBV11-2	TRBJ2-2	NA	NA	CASRWDGELFF	TGTGCCAGCAGATGGGATGGGGAGCTGTTTTTT
TRBV6-4	TRBJ2-3	NA	NA	CASSPDSSTDTQYF	TGTGCCAGCAGTCCGGACAGTAGCACAGATACGCAGTATTTT
TRBV1	TRBJ2-3	NA	NA	CTSSQSLAGWGTDTQYF	TGCACCAGCAGCCAATCCCTCGCGGGATGGGGCACAGATACGCAGTATTTT
TRBV18	TRBJ1-2	NA	NA	CASSPEGLRDYGYTF	TGTGCCAGCTCACCGGAGGGACTCAGGGACTATGGCTACACCTTC
TRBV7-2	TRBJ2-7	NA	TRBD1	CASSFDRDYEQYF	TGTGCCAGCAGCTTCGACAGGGATTACGAGCAGTACTTC
TRBV18	TRBJ2-3	NA	TRBD1	CASSPPETGGTDTQYF	TGTGCCAGCTCACCACCTGAAACAGGGGGCACAGATACGCAGTATTTT
TRBV4-1	TRBJ2-3	NA	TRBD1	CASSRVGQTTQYF	TGCGCCAGCAGCCGGGTGGGACAGACTACGCAGTATTTT
TRBV7-3	TRBJ2-5	NA	NA	CASSPGLWETQYF	TGTGCCAGCAGCCCGGGACTCTGGGAGACCCAGTACTTC
TRBV28	TRBJ2-4	NA	NA	CASSLEGGKAKNIQYF	TGTGCCAGCAGTTTAGAAGGGGGAAAAGCCAAAAACATTCAGTACTTC
TRBV4-1	TRBJ1-5	NA	NA	CASSQDFGDFDRAQHF	TGCGCCAGCAGCCAAGATTTCGGGGACTTCGATCGGGCCCAGCATTTT
TRBV4-2	TRBJ2-3	NA	NA	CASSQAWGSHTDTQYF	TGTGCCAGCAGCCAAGCATGGGGGAGCCACACAGATACGCAGTATTTT
TRBV28	TRBJ2-1	NA	TRBD2	CASSLVGWEGQNEQFF	TGTGCCAGCAGTTTAGTGGGGTGGGAGGGGCAGAATGAGCAGTTCTTC
TRBV7-9	TRBJ2-5	NA	NA	CASSLEGGGGQETQYF	TGTGCCAGCAGCTTAGAGGGAGGGGGCGGCCAAGAGACCCAGTACTTC
TRBV19	TRBJ2-7	NA	TRBD2	CASSIFPGTSGRSSYEQYF	TGTGCCAGTAGTATTTTCCCCGGGACTAGCGGGAGGTCTTCCTACGAGCAGTACTTC
TRBV6-4	TRBJ1-2	NA	NA	CASRNNYGYTF	TGTGCCAGCAGGAACAACTATGGCTACACCTTC
TRBV5-1	TRBJ1-1	NA	NA	CASSLSGADTEAFF	TGCGCCAGCAGCTTGTCTGGGGCGGACACTGAAGCTTTCTTT
TRBV2	TRBJ2-1	NA	NA	CASSKQGNSYNEQFF	TGTGCCAGCAGTAAACAGGGAAACTCCTACAATGAGCAGTTCTTC
TRBV5-6	TRBJ2-3	once	NA	CASSFQGLSTDTQYF	TGTGCCAGCAGCTTCCAGGGACTTAGCACAGATACGCAGTATTTT
TRBV28	TRBJ2-7	NA	TRBD2	CASSTSGYYEQYF	TGTGCCAGCAGTACTAGCGGGTACTACGAGCAGTACTTC
TRBV28	TRBJ1-1	NA	TRBD1	CASSSTGTANTEAFF	TGTGCCAGCAGTTCGACCGGGACAGCGAACACTGAAGCTTTCTTT
TRBV4-3	TRBJ2-3	NA	TRBD2	CASSRGTGGGTQYF	TGCGCCAGCAGCCGAGGCACTGGCGGGGGGACGCAGTATTTT
TRBV18	TRBJ2-7	NA	NA	CASSPSRDLWQYF	TGTGCCAGCTCACCGAGTAGGGACTTATGGCAGTACTTC
TRBV4-2	TRBJ2-7	once	TRBD1	CASSELDRGRSYEQYF	TGTGCCAGCAGCGAACTAGACAGGGGTAGATCCTACGAGCAGTACTTC
TRBV6-1	TRBJ1-2	NA	NA	CASSEKGTDNYGYTF	TGTGCCAGCAGTGAAAAGGGGACGGATAACTATGGCTACACCTTC